This paragraph covers one TCR beta chain sequence. The antigen remains undetermined. Trimming took off 4 bases at V and 6 bases at J, with 19 bases between the two ends. The V gene's germline CDR1 is SGHVS and CDR2 FQNEAQ. The CDR3 loop spans 16 amino acids. This entry is derived from a study of cytomegalovirus exposure and HLA in healthy donors. Study-wide findings and caveats: A later analysis showed TCR association rates differing by HLA locus, peaking at DRB1 and lowest at HLA-C. In an earlier analysis, in some 600 donors, most V segments appeared productive either ~87% or ~30% of the time.

Primers: 60 Vbeta forward and 13 Jbeta reverse. The assay was immunoSEQ multiplex PCR, and TCRdb's table has in-frame clones only and misses some. The sample yields 120,000 to 150,000 clones, around 80% seen once. The sample comprised PBMCs. The clonotype was recovered from a man in his late teens or twenties in good health and CMV-seropositive. The chain links TRBV7-8 to TRBJ2-1, with a weak D call TRBD2 (6 bases). CDR3: CASSSHAGTVINEQFF. The CDR3 DNA follows: TGTGCCAGCAGCTCACACGCCGGGACTGTGATCAATGAGCAGTTCTTC.